Listed below are T cell receptor beta chains from one sample, sequenced in a study of blood T cell repertoires in COVID-19. TCRdb keeps only in-frame clones here, not all; method: immunoSEQ multiplex PCR. The repertoire holds 68,000 or so clones, with 60% to 85% as singletons. Material: peripheral blood. Receptor source: a human donor in a cohort sampled during active COVID-19. The CDR3 runs from the conserved cysteine through the conserved F or W. Fields, in order: J gene, D gene, clone size, V gene, CDR3 DNA, CDR3 protein. A D gene is named only where the DNA matches it firmly. Size tells how often a clone was seen (once, few, many) or the class of an expanded clone, and some rows leave it out.

TRBJ2-7 | TRBD1 | NA | TRBV11-3 | TGTGCCAGCAGCCGGAACAGGGGCGAGCAGTACTTC | CASSRNRGEQYF
TRBJ2-7 | TRBD2 | few | TRBV25-1 | TGTGCCAGCAGTGCCGTGGATCGGGAGGGTTACGAGCAGTACTTC | CASSAVDREGYEQYF
TRBJ2-5 | NA | NA | TRBV5-4 | TGTGCCAGCAGCCTTGGGACACTCCAAGAGACCCAGTACTTC | CASSLGTLQETQYF
TRBJ2-5 | NA | NA | TRBV30 | TGTGCCTGGAGCCTAGGTGGCAGAGAGACCCAGTACTTC | CAWSLGGRETQYF
TRBJ2-4 | TRBD2 | NA | TRBV4-3 | TGCGCCAGCAGCCAAGCTAGCGGGGGCGAAAACATTCAGTACTTC | CASSQASGGENIQYF
TRBJ2-2 | NA | NA | TRBV5-1 | TGCGCCAGTCGGGGGGCTTCGAACACCGGGGAGCTGTTTTTT | CASRGASNTGELFF
TRBJ2-2 | NA | NA | TRBV27 | TGTGCCAGCAGTTTGAGCGGAGTCAACACCGGGGAGCTGTTTTTT | CASSLSGVNTGELFF
TRBJ2-7 | TRBD1 | NA | TRBV5-5 | TGTGCCAGCAGCTTGGGGCGGGGACAGGGGTTTGTTTACGAGCAGTACTTC | CASSLGRGQGFVYEQYF
TRBJ2-3 | TRBD2 | NA | TRBV20-1 | TGCAGTGCTAGTGGGCTAGCGGACCATTCTAGCACAGATACGCAGTATTTT | CSASGLADHSSTDTQYF
TRBJ2-7 | NA | NA | TRBV19 | TGTGCCAGTAGTATGTTGTTCGGAGCAGGGTACGAGCAGTACTTC | CASSMLFGAGYEQYF
TRBJ1-1 | TRBD1 | few | TRBV18 | TGTGCCAGCTCACCAAATACACAGGGGGCCGGTGAAGCTTTCTTT | CASSPNTQGAGEAFF
TRBJ1-1 | TRBD1 | few | TRBV4-1 | TGCGCCAGCAGCCAATTGTCTCTGGTCAGGGGGTATCCCACTGAAGCTTTCTTT | CASSQLSLVRGYPTEAFF
TRBJ1-4 | TRBD1 | NA | TRBV9 | TGTGCCAGCAGCACAGGACAGGGGACAACTAATGAAAAACTGTTTTTT | CASSTGQGTTNEKLFF
TRBJ2-5 | NA | NA | TRBV28 | TGTGCCAGCAGTTCCCCCCTCGGAGGTGGGGGGGAGACCCAGTACTTC | CASSSPLGGGGETQYF
TRBJ2-1 | NA | once | TRBV3-1/TRBV3-2 | TGTGCCAGCAGCCAAACGTCAGCGTACAATGAGCAGTTCTTC | CASSQTSAYNEQFF
TRBJ1-6 | NA | NA | TRBV7-8 | TGTGCCAGCAGCCCGAGGTCGGGGGGGACGGATTCACCCCTCCACTTT | CASSPRSGGTDSPLHF
TRBJ2-1 | NA | once | TRBV3-1/TRBV3-2 | TGTGCCAGCAGCCAAGAAGTCGGTGATGAGCAGTTCTTC | CASSQEVGDEQFF
TRBJ2-2 | TRBD2 | NA | TRBV3-1/TRBV3-2 | TGTGCCAGCAAGGGCGGGAGGGACACCGGGGAGCTGTTTTTT | CASKGGRDTGELFF
TRBJ2-5 | TRBD1 | NA | TRBV28 | TGTGCCAGCAGTTTCCGGACAGGGCTTGAAGAGACCCAGTACTTC | CASSFRTGLEETQYF
TRBJ2-1 | TRBD1 | NA | TRBV3-1/TRBV3-2 | TGTGCCAGCAGCCAATCAGGGGACAGGGGATCCTACAATGAGCAGTTCTTC | CASSQSGDRGSYNEQFF
TRBJ2-1 | NA | NA | TRBV5-1 | TGCGCCAGCAGCAGAGACGGGAGCTCCTACAATGAGCAGTTCTTC | CASSRDGSSYNEQFF
TRBJ1-6 | NA | NA | TRBV6-6 | TGTGCCAGCAGTTACGCAGGGGACTCCTATAATTCACCCCTCCACTTT | CASSYAGDSYNSPLHF
TRBJ2-1 | NA | NA | TRBV11-2 | TGTGCCAGCAGCAACTACAGGGTAGACAATGAGCAGTTCTTC | CASSNYRVDNEQFF
TRBJ2-5 | NA | NA | TRBV28 | TGTGCCAGCAGTCGGTTGTCCCTGGGGGGCCAAGAGACCCAGTACTTC | CASSRLSLGGQETQYF
TRBJ2-5 | TRBD1 | NA | TRBV7-8 | TGTGCCAGCAGCGTGGACAGGGGGTCGAAAGAGACCCAGTACTTC | CASSVDRGSKETQYF
TRBJ2-5 | NA | NA | TRBV7-8 | TGTGCCAGCAGCTTTCGTCCCGGGTCCCTAGGGACCCAGTACTTC | CASSFRPGSLGTQYF
TRBJ2-1 | TRBD2 | few | TRBV4-3 | TGCGCCAGCAGCCAAGGGACTAGCGGCTACAATGAGCAGTTCTTC | CASSQGTSGYNEQFF
TRBJ1-5 | TRBD1 | NA | TRBV7-6 | TGTGCCAGCAGCTTAGACCCAGCACGACAGGGTGTGGGTCAGCCCCAGCATTTT | CASSLDPARQGVGQPQHF
TRBJ1-1 | NA | NA | TRBV6-6 | TGTGCCAGCAGTTACCAGAACACTGAAGCTTTCTTT | CASSYQNTEAFF
TRBJ2-2 | NA | NA | TRBV12-2 | TGTGCAAGTCGCTTATCTACGGGGAGCGGGGAGCTGTTTTTT | CASRLSTGSGELFF
TRBJ2-3 | TRBD1 | NA | TRBV7-9 | TGTGCCAGCAGCCTACAGGGGAGTACAGATACGCAGTATTTT | CASSLQGSTDTQYF
TRBJ2-7 | NA | NA | TRBV5-4 | TGTGCCAGCAGCCGACGGGGTACAGCCGGCCCCTACGAGCAGTACTTC | CASSRRGTAGPYEQYF
TRBJ1-4 | NA | NA | TRBV25-1 | TGTGCCAGCAGTGAAAACCCACAGGGTGAAAAACTGTTTTTT | CASSENPQGEKLFF
TRBJ1-2 | TRBD1 | NA | TRBV28 | TGTGCCAGCAGTTCCGTTAGGACAGGGGGGAGCTATGGCTACACCTTC | CASSSVRTGGSYGYTF
TRBJ2-2 | NA | NA | TRBV9 | TGTGCCAGCAGTCGGCTAGCGAACACCGGGGAGCTGTTTTTT | CASSRLANTGELFF
TRBJ1-2 | NA | NA | TRBV5-1 | TGCGCCAGCAGCTTGGATGTCCTGGGGGCCTATGGCTACACCTTC | CASSLDVLGAYGYTF
TRBJ2-5 | TRBD1 | NA | TRBV7-9 | TGTGCCAGCAGCCCTAAGGACAGGATCCAAGAGACCCAGTACTTC | CASSPKDRIQETQYF
TRBJ1-1 | TRBD1 | NA | TRBV5-5 | TGTGCCAGCAGCCTCCGTGGGACAGGGTATATCGGGAACACTGAAGCTTTCTTT | CASSLRGTGYIGNTEAFF
TRBJ2-3 | TRBD2 | NA | TRBV7-2 | TGTGCCAGCAGCTCAAGACTAGCGGAAACAGATACGCAGTATTTT | CASSSRLAETDTQYF
TRBJ2-3 | NA | once | TRBV29-1 | TGCAGCGTTGTGCCCTTTAGCGGACGCACAGATACGCAGTATTTT | CSVVPFSGRTDTQYF
TRBJ2-1 | TRBD2 | NA | TRBV2 | TGTGCCAGCAGTCAAACCGGGACTAGCGGGAACAATGAGCAGTTCTTC | CASSQTGTSGNNEQFF
TRBJ2-1 | TRBD1 | NA | TRBV6-5 | TGTGCCAGCAGCGGGGACAGGGATTTTATTAATGAGCAGTTCTTC | CASSGDRDFINEQFF
TRBJ2-3 | NA | NA | TRBV6-6 | TGTGCCAGCACCACCGGGGGGCATGGCACAGATACGCAGTATTTT | CASTTGGHGTDTQYF
TRBJ2-4 | NA | once | TRBV28 | TGTGCCAGCAGGGGGCTTCCCAAAAACATTCAGTACTTC | CASRGLPKNIQYF
TRBJ1-1 | NA | NA | TRBV18 | TGTGCCAGCTCACCACCGGCCGACACTGAAGCTTTCTTT | CASSPPADTEAFF
TRBJ1-4 | TRBD1 | few | TRBV5-1 | TGCGCCAGCAGCTTGGGGGGACAGACGAATGAAAAACTGTTTTTT | CASSLGGQTNEKLFF
TRBJ2-1 | TRBD2 | NA | TRBV18 | TGTGCCAGCTCACCACGGACGAGAGGGGCGGGAGATGAGCAGTTCTTC | CASSPRTRGAGDEQFF
TRBJ2-2 | NA | few | TRBV5-1 | TGCGCCAGCAGCTTGGTTGGAGGGACGAACAGCGGGGAGCTGTTTTTT | CASSLVGGTNSGELFF
TRBJ1-5 | TRBD1 | NA | TRBV7-2 | TGTGCCAGCAGCACGGCAGGGGGCGGCAATCAGCCCCAGCATTTT | CASSTAGGGNQPQHF
TRBJ2-5 | NA | NA | TRBV2 | TGTGCCAGCTCTATCGGCGGGGGCCTTTCCAAAGAGACCCAGTACTTC | CASSIGGGLSKETQYF
TRBJ2-1 | TRBD2 | once | TRBV7-9 | TGTGCCAGCAGCGGCCTGCGGGGGGCCTCCTACAATGAGCAGTTCTTC | CASSGLRGASYNEQFF
TRBJ1-5 | NA | NA | TRBV28 | TGTGCCAGCAGCCCCCTGGCCAGGCTTAGCAATCAGCCCCAGCATTTT | CASSPLARLSNQPQHF
TRBJ1-1 | NA | once | TRBV5-1 | TGCGCCAGTCGACAGGCAACCAACTCTGGTGAAGCTTTCTTT | CASRQATNSGEAFF
TRBJ2-1 | TRBD2 | few | TRBV9 | TGTGCCAGCAGCCCGAGCGGGAGCTCCTACAATGAGCAGTTCTTC | CASSPSGSSYNEQFF
TRBJ2-5 | NA | NA | TRBV11-2 | TGTGCCAGCAGCTTATCCAGGGGCCAAGAGACCCAGTACTTC | CASSLSRGQETQYF